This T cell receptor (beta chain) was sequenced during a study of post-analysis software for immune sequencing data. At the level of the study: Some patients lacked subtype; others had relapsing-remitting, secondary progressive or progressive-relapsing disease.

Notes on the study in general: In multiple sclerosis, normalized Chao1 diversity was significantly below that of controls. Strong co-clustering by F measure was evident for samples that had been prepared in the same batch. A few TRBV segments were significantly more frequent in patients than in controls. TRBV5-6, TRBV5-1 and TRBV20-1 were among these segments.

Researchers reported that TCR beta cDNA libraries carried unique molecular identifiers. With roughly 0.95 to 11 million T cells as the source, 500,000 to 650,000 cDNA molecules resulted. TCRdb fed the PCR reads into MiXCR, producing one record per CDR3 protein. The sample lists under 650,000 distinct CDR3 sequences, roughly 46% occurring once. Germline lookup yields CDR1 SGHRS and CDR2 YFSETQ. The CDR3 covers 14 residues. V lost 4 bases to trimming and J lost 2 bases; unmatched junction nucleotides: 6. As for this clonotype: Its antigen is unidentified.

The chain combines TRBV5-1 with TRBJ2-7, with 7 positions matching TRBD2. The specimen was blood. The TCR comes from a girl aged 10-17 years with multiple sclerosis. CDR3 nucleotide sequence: TGCGCCAGCAGCCCCCGGGGGGACCCCTACGAGCAGTACTTC. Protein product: CASSPRGDPYEQYF.